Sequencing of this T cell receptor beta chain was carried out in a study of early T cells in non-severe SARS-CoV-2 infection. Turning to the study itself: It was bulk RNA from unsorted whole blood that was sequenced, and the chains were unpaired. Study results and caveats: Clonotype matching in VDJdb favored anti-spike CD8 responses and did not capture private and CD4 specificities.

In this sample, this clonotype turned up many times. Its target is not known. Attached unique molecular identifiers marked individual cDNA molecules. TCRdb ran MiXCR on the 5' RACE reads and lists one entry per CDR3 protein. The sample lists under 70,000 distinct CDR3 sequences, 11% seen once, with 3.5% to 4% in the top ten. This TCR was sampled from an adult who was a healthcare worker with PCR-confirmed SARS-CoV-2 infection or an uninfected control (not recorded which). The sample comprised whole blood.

The CDR3 coding sequence is TGTGCCAGCGCCACAGGGGGCGGTGAAAAACTGTTTTTT. As protein: CASATGGGEKLFF. The chain links TRBV6-5 to TRBJ1-4; 9 positions agree with TRBD1. In germline, CDR1 is MNHEY, CDR2 SVGAGI. J was trimmed by 7 bases and V by 8 bases; bases with no gene match: 5. The CDR3 runs 13 residues.